One and the same sample provided the 23 T cell receptor beta chains below, sequenced in a study of cytomegalovirus exposure and HLA in healthy donors (dated by TCRdb to between 2016 and 2019). Receptor libraries were prepared by the immunoSEQ multiplex PCR assay. The multiplex PCR relied on a mix of 60 forward primers for TCR Vbeta segments and 13 reverse primers for TCR Jbeta segments. TCRdb's version of the immuneACCESS table is confined to in-frame rearrangements and falls short of the full clone set. An unresolved V gene accounts for under half of the shortfall where checked; the remainder is of unknown origin. The sample's table covers some 110,000 clones. The top ten clones comprise around 3.5% of the sample. The specimen was PBMCs. These receptor sequences come from a man aged 25 to 40 in good health and CMV-seronegative.

This chain uses TRBV19 with TRBJ2-2; perhaps TRBD1 as D (7 bases). The CDR3 has 16 amino acids. V was shortened by 1 base and J by 5 bases, with 14 bases between the two germline ends. Germline V lookup: CDR1 LNHDA, CDR2 SQIVND (reference sequence). CDR3 nucleotide sequence: TGTGCCAGTAGTATAGGCGGGACAGTTCCGACCGGGGAGCTGTTTTTT. This gives the protein CASSIGGTVPTGELFF.

The CDR3 loop reads CASSESPRGEQYF. The CDR3 DNA is TGTGCCAGCAGTGAAAGCCCGCGGGGAGAGCAGTACTTC. The rearrangement joins TRBV6-1 to TRBJ2-7, with a weak D call TRBD2 (6 bases). Per the germline V gene, CDR1 is MNHNS and CDR2 is SASEGT. This CDR3 comprises 13 residues. The ends were cut back, 2 bases at V and 7 bases at J, with 12 bases in the middle.

The chain couples TRBV5-6 to TRBJ1-6; no definite D call. The V gene lost 4 bases and the J gene lost 6 bases, with 8 bases spanning the gap. Germline CDR1 is SGHDT and CDR2 is YYEEEE. The CDR3 consists of 13 residues. For the CDR3, the DNA is TGTGCCAGCAGCGATCTCGGTAATTCACCCCTCCACTTT. It codes for CASSDLGNSPLHF.

The CDR3 sequence: CASIPWGGTRDQPQHF. CDR3 DNA sequence: TGTGCCAGTATCCCGTGGGGGGGGACAAGGGATCAGCCCCAGCATTTT. The gene calls are TRBV19 and TRBJ1-5; weak D call: TRBD1 (6 bases). Trimming removed 7 bases from V and 5 bases from J, with 21 bases in between. The CDR3 sequence is 16 residues long. Per germline, CDR1 LNHDA and CDR2 SQIVND (reference sequence).

The chain carries TRBV5-1 and TRBJ2-5; D call uncertain. The CDR3 consists of 16 residues. CDR1 is SGHRS and CDR2 is YFSETQ in the germline V gene. V was pared by 0 bases and J by 1 base, with 13 bases between. In DNA form, the CDR3 reads TGCGCCAGCAGCTTGGCTCTGGTGCCACTCCAAGAGACCCAGTACTTC. This codes for CASSLALVPLQETQYF. The full variable domain, with the rest looked up from reference TRBV5-1 and TRBJ2-5, is KAGVTQTPRYLIKTRGQQVTLSCSPISGHRSVSWYQQTPGQGLQFLFEYFSETQRNKGNFPGRFSGRQFSNSRSEMNVSTLELGDSALYLCASSLALVPLQETQYFGPGTRLLVL.

The rearrangement joins TRBV27 to TRBJ1-1; a weak D match, TRBD1 (5 bases). Trimming stripped 2 bases from V and 3 bases from J, with 10 bases between. Germline CDR1 is MNHEY and CDR2 is SMNVEV (reference sequence). CDR3 length: 14 amino acids. In nucleotides, the CDR3 is TGTGCCAGCAGTTTAGATAGGGGCTACACTGAAGCTTTCTTT. Translated: CASSLDRGYTEAFF.

The chain links TRBV19 to TRBJ2-6; D is possibly TRBD1 (5 bases). Germline CDR1 and CDR2: LNHDA and SQIVND (reference sequence). Trimming stripped 5 bases from V and 2 bases from J, with 10 bases between. This CDR3 is 15 amino acids long. This chain's CDR3 is CASSVTAPGANVLTF. The CDR3 DNA follows: TGTGCCAGTAGTGTGACAGCCCCTGGGGCCAACGTCCTGACTTTC.

The rearrangement links TRBV6-1 to TRBJ2-7; D uncertain. The CDR3 has 15 amino acids. Germline CDR1 and CDR2: MNHNS and SASEGT. Trimming took 2 bases from V and 1 from J, leaving 12 bases between them. The DNA for the CDR3 is TGTGCCAGCAGTGAAATGCAGGCCAAGTCCTACGAGCAGTACTTC. Translating it yields CASSEMQAKSYEQYF.

The V and J genes are TRBV9 and TRBJ1-3; unclear D gene. Looked up from germline, CDR1 is SGDLS and CDR2 is YYNGEE. The CDR3 loop spans 14 amino acids. The ends were cut back, 3 bases at V and 0 bases at J, with 7 bases in the middle. In nucleotides, the CDR3 is TGTGCCAGCAGCGCATTTTCCTCTGGAAACACCATATATTTT. Protein product: CASSAFSSGNTIYF.

The V call is TRBV2, the J call TRBJ2-1; possibly TRBD2 for D (5 bases). Germline assignment: CDR1 SNHLY and CDR2 FYNNEI. The V gene lost 8 bases and the J gene lost 4 bases, with 15 bases spanning the gap. The CDR3 sequence is 14 residues long. This CDR3 is CASVIGGAYNEQFF. In nucleotides, the CDR3 is TGTGCCAGCGTGATAGGAGGAGCTTACAATGAGCAGTTCTTC.

The rearrangement uses TRBV2 and TRBJ2-1, with TRBD2 matching 7 bases. With 6 bases clipped from V and 6 bases from J, the junction kept 2 bases outside the gene matches. The germline CDR1 and CDR2 sequences are SNHLY and FYNNEI. CDR3 length equals 12 residues. The CDR3 bases are TGTGCCAGCAGGAGACTAGCCAATGAGCAGTTCTTC. Its translation is CASRRLANEQFF. Variable domain in full (rest from reference TRBV2 and TRBJ2-1): EPEVTQTPSHQVTQMGQEVILRCVPISNHLYFYWYRQILGQKVEFLVSFYNNEISEKSEIFDDQFSVERPDGSNFTLKIRSTKLEDSAMYFCASRRLANEQFFGPGTRLTVL.

CDR3 protein: CASSLGQFNYGYTF. The CDR3, as DNA: TGTGCCAGCAGCCTCGGACAGTTTAACTATGGCTACACCTTC. The chain uses TRBV28 and TRBJ1-2; possibly TRBD1 for D (6 bases). The CDR3 spans 14 residues. Between the trimmed V and J ends, which lost 6 bases and 1 base, there was a span of 12 bases. The germline V gene encodes CDR1 MDHEN and CDR2 SYDVKM.

V and J are TRBV19 and TRBJ2-5; TRBD2 aligns across 8 bases. The CDR3 is 15 residues long. V shed 6 bases, J shed 4 bases, and the junction held 10 bases outside the gene matches. Germline lookup yields CDR1 LNHDA and CDR2 SQIVND (reference sequence). The CDR3 spells CASRGRGGPRETQYF. The CDR3 DNA reads as TGTGCCAGTAGGGGACGCGGGGGGCCCAGAGAGACCCAGTACTTC.

The chain recombines TRBV4-1 with TRBJ2-6; weak D call: TRBD1 (7 bases). V shed 4 bases and J shed 0 bases, with 13 bases lying between them. CDR3 length equals 17 residues. The germline CDR1 and CDR2 sequences are MGHRA and YSYEKL. Here the CDR3 DNA reads TGCGCCAGCAGCCTGACAGGGAGGTTCTCTGGGGCCAACGTCCTGACTTTC. This sequence encodes CASSLTGRFSGANVLTF.

V gene TRBV5-4 combines with J gene TRBJ2-5; 12 bases align to TRBD2. The germline CDR1 and CDR2 sequences are SGHNT and YYREEE (reference sequence). Unmatched junction bases numbered 2, after V lost 0 bases and J lost 2 bases. The CDR3 has 16 amino acids. CDR3 DNA: TGTGCCAGCAGCTTGGGACTAGCGGGGGTGCAAGAGACCCAGTACTTC. This codes for CASSLGLAGVQETQYF.

The chain couples TRBV29-1 to TRBJ2-3; D possibly corresponds to TRBD2 (5 bases). V lost 7 bases, J lost 2 bases, and 16 bases lay in between. The CDR3 contains 14 residues. Germline V gives CDR1 SQVTM, CDR2 ANQGSEA. In nucleotides, the CDR3 is TGCAGCGCCCCGGTTAGGACTCACACAGATACGCAGTATTTT. Amino acid sequence: CSAPVRTHTDTQYF.

This chain links TRBV4-1 with TRBJ2-4; 9 bases fit TRBD2. The CDR3 loop spans 15 amino acids. Germline assignment: CDR1 MGHRA and CDR2 YSYEKL. V trimming: 0 bases; J trimming: 7 bases; junction bases outside the gene matches: 4. The CDR3 region is CASSQDSAGGNIQYF. The CDR3 DNA reads TGCGCCAGCAGCCAAGATAGCGCGGGGGGGAACATTCAGTACTTC.

The chain is built from TRBV7-9 and TRBJ1-2; D unclear. This CDR3 has 15 residues. CDR1 is SEHNR, CDR2 FQNEAQ, per germline (reference sequence). The ends were cut back, 3 bases at V and 4 bases at J, with 15 bases in the middle. The CDR3 spells CASSFYAGTLYGYTF. CDR3 DNA sequence: TGTGCCAGCAGCTTTTACGCAGGTACCCTCTATGGCTACACCTTC.

This chain links TRBV7-2 with TRBJ2-3, with 7 bases aligning to TRBD1. With V trimmed by 4 bases and J by 0 bases, 4 bases remained unmatched. The CDR3 spans 15 residues. Germline V gives CDR1 SGHTA, CDR2 FQGNSA. CDR3 amino acids: CASSSRGTSTDTQYF. As DNA, the CDR3 is TGTGCCAGCAGCTCCAGGGGGACAAGCACAGATACGCAGTATTTT.

The rearrangement links TRBV5-4 to TRBJ2-3; TRBD2 is a possible D gene (5 bases). Germline-derived CDR1 and CDR2 are SGHNT and YYREEE (reference sequence). The CDR3 covers 16 residues. V lost 0 bases and J 1 base, leaving 12 bases between the germline ends. Here the CDR3 DNA reads TGTGCCAGCAGCTTGGCCGGGCTTAGCGGCACAGATACGCAGTATTTT. It specifies CASSLAGLSGTDTQYF.

The chain couples TRBV2 to TRBJ1-2, with 8 bases lining up with TRBD1. This CDR3 has 14 amino acids. Germline CDR1 reads SNHLY; CDR2 reads FYNNEI. The J segment lost 4 bases and the V segment lost 6 bases, leaving 7 bases of the junction unmatched. In DNA form, the CDR3 reads TGTGCCAGCAGCGCTGACAGGGGAGGCTATGGCTACACCTTC. Translating it yields CASSADRGGYGYTF. Complete variable domain (other parts from reference TRBV2 and TRBJ1-2): EPEVTQTPSHQVTQMGQEVILRCVPISNHLYFYWYRQILGQKVEFLVSFYNNEISEKSEIFDDQFSVERPDGSNFTLKIRSTKLEDSAMYFCASSADRGGYGYTFGSGTRLTVV.

The chain recombines TRBV2 with TRBJ2-7, with D possibly TRBD1 on 5 matching bases. CDR1 is SNHLY, CDR2 FYNNEI, per germline. Trimming stripped 4 bases from V and 2 bases from J, with 9 bases between. The CDR3 sequence is 13 residues long. The CDR3 protein is CASSADITYEQYF. The CDR3 nucleotides are TGTGCCAGCAGTGCGGACATTACCTACGAGCAGTACTTC.

The gene calls are TRBV2 and TRBJ2-3, with D unclear. Germline V gives CDR1 SNHLY, CDR2 FYNNEI. V was cut by 0 bases and J by 5 bases, with 12 bases left in between. The CDR3 covers 15 residues. CDR3 DNA sequence: TGTGCCAGCAGTGAAGCGAGGCCGGTAAAAGATACGCAGTATTTT. Encoded protein: CASSEARPVKDTQYF. Drawing the rest from reference TRBV2 and TRBJ2-3, the complete variable domain is EPEVTQTPSHQVTQMGQEVILRCVPISNHLYFYWYRQILGQKVEFLVSFYNNEISEKSEIFDDQFSVERPDGSNFTLKIRSTKLEDSAMYFCASSEARPVKDTQYFGPGTRLTVL.